This T cell receptor beta chain originates from a study of breast tumors, draining lymph nodes, adjacent tissues. TCRdb ran MiXCR on the multiplex PCR reads and lists one entry per CDR3 protein. The top ten clones hold more than 0.9% of a sample with about 100,000 distinct CDR3 sequences, less than 25% of them seen once. This clonotype came up many times. The lymph nodes were axillary draining lymph nodes from breast cancer patients. Germline V CDR1 and CDR2: SGHKS, YYEKEE (reference sequence). The CDR3 spans 14 residues. Trimming left V 0 bases short and J 2 bases short, with 7 bases between. This chain uses TRBV5-5 with TRBJ2-3; possible D gene TRBD1, 6 bases. Source material: axillary lymph node tissue. This sequence was found in a female donor with breast cancer. Some clones in this sample may be carry-over from other donors' samples. CDR3 sequence: CASSLGTATDTQYF. The CDR3 region has the DNA TGTGCCAGCAGCTTGGGGACAGCCACAGATACGCAGTATTTT.